The clone carrying this T cell receptor beta chain has more than one count but fewer than ten. Its antigen is not identified. From the RT-PCR reads, TCRdb called clonotypes with MiXCR, one entry per CDR3 protein. This sample yields almost 250,000 distinct CDR3 sequences, of which 12% are seen a single time; 7.8% belongs to the top ten. This sample was included in a study of response to subunit inactivated influenza vaccine. V was pared by 4 bases and J by 6 bases, with 11 bases between. The CDR3 runs 12 residues. Germline CDR1 reads SGHKS; CDR2 reads YYEKEE (reference sequence). General observations from the study: The authors suggested that every seasonal influenza vaccination recruits few new T cells.

The sequence came from a man aged 50-60 years who received an inactivated influenza vaccine. J is TRBJ2-7 and V is TRBV5-5; D possibly corresponds to TRBD2 (5 bases). Specimen: non-naive T cells sorted from PBMCs, collected less than 15 days before vaccination. Here the CDR3 DNA reads TGTGCCAGCAGCAACCGCGGAGGCGAGCAGTACTTC. Translating it yields CASSNRGGEQYF.